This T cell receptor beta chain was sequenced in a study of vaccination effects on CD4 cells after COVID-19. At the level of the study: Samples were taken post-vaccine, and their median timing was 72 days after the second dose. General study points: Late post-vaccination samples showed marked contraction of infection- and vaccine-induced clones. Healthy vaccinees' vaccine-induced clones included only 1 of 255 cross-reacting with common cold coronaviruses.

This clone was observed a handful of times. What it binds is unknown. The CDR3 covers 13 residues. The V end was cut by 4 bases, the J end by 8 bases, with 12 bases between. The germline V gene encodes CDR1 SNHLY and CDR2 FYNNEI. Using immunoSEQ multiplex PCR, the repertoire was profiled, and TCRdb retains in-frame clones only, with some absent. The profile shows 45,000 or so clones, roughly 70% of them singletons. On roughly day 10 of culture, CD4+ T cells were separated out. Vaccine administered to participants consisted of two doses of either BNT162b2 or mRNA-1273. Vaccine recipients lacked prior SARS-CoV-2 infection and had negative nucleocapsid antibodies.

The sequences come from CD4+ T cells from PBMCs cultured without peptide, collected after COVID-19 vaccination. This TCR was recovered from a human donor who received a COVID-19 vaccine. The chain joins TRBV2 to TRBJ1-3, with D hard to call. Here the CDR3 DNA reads TGTGCCAGCAGTGGACGGGAGTCAGACACCATATATTTT. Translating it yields CASSGRESDTIYF.